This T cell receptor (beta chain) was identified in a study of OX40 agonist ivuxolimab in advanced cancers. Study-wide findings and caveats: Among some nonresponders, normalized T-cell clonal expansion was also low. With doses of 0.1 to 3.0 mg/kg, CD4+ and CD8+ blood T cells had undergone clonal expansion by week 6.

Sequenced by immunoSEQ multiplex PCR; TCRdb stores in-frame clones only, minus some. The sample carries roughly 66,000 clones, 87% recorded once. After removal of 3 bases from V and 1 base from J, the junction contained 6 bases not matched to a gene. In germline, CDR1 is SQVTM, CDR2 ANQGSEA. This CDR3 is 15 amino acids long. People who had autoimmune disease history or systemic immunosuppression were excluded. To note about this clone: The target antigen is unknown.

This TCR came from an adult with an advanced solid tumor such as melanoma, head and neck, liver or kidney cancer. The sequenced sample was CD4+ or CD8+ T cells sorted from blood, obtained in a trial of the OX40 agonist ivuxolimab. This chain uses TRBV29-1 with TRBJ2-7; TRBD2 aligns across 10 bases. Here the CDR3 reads CSVDWRTSGSYEQYF. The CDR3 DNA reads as TGCAGCGTTGATTGGAGGACTAGCGGATCCTACGAGCAGTACTTC.